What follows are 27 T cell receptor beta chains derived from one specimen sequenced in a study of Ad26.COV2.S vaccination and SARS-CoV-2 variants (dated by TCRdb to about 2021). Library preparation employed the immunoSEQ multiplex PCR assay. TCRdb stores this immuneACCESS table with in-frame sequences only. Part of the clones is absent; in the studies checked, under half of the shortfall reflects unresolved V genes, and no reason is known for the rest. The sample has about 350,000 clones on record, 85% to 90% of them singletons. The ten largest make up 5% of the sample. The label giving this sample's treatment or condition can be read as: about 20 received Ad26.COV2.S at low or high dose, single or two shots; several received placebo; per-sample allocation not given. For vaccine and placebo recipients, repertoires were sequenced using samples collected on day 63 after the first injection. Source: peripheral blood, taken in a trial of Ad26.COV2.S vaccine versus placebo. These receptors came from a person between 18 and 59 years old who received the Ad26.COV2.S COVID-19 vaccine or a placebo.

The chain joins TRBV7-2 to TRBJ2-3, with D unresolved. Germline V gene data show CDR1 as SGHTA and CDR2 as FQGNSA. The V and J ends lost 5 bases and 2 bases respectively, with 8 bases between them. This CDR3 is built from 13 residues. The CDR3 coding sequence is TGTGCCAGCAGCCCTTACCACACAGATACGCAGTATTTT. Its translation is CASSPYHTDTQYF.

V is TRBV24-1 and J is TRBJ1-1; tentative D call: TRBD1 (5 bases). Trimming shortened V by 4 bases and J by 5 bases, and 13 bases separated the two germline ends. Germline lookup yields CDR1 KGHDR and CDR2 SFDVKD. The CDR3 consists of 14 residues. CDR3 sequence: CATSEGDGATEAFF. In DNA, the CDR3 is TGTGCCACCAGTGAGGGAGACGGGGCTACTGAAGCTTTCTTT.

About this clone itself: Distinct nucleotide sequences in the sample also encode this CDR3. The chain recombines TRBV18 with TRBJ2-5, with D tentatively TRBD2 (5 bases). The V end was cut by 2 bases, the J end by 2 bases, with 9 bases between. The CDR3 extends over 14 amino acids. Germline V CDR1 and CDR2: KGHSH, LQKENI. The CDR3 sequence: CASSPAGSQETQYF. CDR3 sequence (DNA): TGTGCCAGCTCACCAGCGGGCAGTCAAGAGACCCAGTACTTC.

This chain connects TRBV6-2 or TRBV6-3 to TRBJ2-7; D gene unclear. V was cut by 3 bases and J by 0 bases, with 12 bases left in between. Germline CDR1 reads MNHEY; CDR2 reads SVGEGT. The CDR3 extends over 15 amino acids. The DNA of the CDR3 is TGTGCCAGCAGTTATTGGACGGCCGCCTCCTACGAGCAGTACTTC. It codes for CASSYWTAASYEQYF.

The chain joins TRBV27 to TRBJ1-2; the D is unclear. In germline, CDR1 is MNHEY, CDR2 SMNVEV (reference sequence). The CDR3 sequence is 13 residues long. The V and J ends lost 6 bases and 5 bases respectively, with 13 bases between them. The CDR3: CASRLRIGYGYTF. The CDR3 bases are TGTGCCAGCAGGCTACGGATTGGGTATGGCTACACCTTC.

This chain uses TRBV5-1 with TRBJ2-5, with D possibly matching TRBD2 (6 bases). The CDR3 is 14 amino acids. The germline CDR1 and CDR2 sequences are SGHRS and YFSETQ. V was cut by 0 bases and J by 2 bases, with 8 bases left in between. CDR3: CASSLADYQETQYF. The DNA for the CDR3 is TGCGCCAGCAGCTTGGCGGACTATCAAGAGACCCAGTACTTC.

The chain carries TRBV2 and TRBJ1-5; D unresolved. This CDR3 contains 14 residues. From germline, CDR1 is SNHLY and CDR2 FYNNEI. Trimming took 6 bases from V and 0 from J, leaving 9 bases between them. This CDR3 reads CASSRRSSNQPQHF. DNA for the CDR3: TGTGCCAGCAGCCGCAGGAGTAGCAATCAGCCCCAGCATTTT.

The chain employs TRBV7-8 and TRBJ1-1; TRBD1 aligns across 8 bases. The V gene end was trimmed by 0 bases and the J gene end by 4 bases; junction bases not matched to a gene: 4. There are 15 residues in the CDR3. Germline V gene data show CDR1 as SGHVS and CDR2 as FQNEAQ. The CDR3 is CASSLADRELTEAFF. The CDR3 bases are TGTGCCAGCAGCTTAGCGGACAGGGAGCTCACTGAAGCTTTCTTT.

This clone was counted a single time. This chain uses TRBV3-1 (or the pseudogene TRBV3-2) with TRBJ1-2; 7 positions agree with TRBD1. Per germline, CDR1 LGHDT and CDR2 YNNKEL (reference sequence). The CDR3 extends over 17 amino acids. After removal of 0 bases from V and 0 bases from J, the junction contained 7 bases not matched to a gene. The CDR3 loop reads CASSQDQGDRANYGYTF. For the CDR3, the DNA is TGTGCCAGCAGCCAAGATCAAGGGGACAGAGCTAACTATGGCTACACCTTC.

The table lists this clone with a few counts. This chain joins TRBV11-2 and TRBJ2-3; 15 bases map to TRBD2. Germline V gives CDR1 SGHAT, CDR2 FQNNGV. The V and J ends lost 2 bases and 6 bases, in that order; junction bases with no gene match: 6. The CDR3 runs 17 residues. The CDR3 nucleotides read TGTGCCAGCAGCTTAAGGACTAGCGGGAGGGCTTGGGATACGCAGTATTTT. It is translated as CASSLRTSGRAWDTQYF.

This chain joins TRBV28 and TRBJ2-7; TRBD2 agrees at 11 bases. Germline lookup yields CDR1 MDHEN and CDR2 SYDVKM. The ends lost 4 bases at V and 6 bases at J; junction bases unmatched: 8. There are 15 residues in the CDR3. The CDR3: CASSSPGTSGGEQYF. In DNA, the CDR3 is TGTGCCAGCAGTTCCCCCGGGACTAGCGGTGGCGAGCAGTACTTC.

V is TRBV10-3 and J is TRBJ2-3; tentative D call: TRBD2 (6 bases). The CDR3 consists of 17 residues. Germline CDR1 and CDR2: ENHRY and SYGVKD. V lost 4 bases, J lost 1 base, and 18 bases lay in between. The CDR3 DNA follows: TGTGCCATCAGTGGATCTAGCGATGGAGATGGCACAGATACGCAGTATTTT. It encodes CAISGSSDGDGTDTQYF.

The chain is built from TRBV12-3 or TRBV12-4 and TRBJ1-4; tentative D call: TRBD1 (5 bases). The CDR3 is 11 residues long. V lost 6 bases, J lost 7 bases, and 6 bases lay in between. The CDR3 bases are TGTGCCAGCAGCGGGGGTGAAAAACTGTTTTTT. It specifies CASSGGEKLFF.

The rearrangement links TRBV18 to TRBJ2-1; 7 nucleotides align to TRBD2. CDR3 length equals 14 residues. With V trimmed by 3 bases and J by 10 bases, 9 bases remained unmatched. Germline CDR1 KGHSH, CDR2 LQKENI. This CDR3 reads CASSPEAAGWEQFF. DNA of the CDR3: TGTGCCAGCTCACCGGAGGCAGCGGGATGGGAGCAGTTCTTC. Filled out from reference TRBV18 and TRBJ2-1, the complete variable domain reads NAGVMQNPRHLVRRRGQEARLRCSPMKGHSHVYWYRQLPEEGLKFMVYLQKENIIDESGMPKERFSAEFPKEGPSILRIQQVVRGDSAAYFCASSPEAAGWEQFFGPGTRLTVL.

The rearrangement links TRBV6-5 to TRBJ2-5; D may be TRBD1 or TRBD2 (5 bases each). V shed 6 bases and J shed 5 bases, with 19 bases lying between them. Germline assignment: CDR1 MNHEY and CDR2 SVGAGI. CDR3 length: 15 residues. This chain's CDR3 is CASRDVGGGLETQYF. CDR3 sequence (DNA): TGTGCCAGCAGGGACGTTGGGGGTGGTCTCGAGACCCAGTACTTC.

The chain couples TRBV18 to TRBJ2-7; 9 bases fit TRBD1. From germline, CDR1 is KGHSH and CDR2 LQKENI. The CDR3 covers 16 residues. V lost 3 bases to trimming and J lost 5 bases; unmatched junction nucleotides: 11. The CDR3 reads CASSPNYGTGRHEQYF. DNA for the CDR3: TGTGCCAGCTCACCGAATTACGGGACAGGGAGACACGAGCAGTACTTC.

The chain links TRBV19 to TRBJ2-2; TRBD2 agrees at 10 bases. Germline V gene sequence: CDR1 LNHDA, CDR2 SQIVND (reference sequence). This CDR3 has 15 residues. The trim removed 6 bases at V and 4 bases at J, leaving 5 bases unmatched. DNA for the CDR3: TGTGCCAGTAGCAGAAGGACTAGCGGCACCGGGGAGCTGTTTTTT. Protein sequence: CASSRRTSGTGELFF.

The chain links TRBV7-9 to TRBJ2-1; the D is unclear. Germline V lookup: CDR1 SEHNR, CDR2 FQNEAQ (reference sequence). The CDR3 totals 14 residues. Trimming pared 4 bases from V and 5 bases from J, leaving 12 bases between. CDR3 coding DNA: TGTGCCAGCAGCTCCCAGTGGTCGGACAATGAGCAGTTCTTC. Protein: CASSSQWSDNEQFF.

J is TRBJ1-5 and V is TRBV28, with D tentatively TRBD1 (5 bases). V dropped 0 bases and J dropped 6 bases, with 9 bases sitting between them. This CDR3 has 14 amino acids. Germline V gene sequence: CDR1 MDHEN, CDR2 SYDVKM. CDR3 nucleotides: TGTGCCAGCAGTTTATGGGGGGGATTTCAGCCCCAGCATTTT. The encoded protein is CASSLWGGFQPQHF.

In DNA form, the CDR3 reads TGCGCCAGCAGTGCCGACAGGGGTCCTATCGAGCAGTACTTC. Residues: CASSADRGPIEQYF. The rearrangement links TRBV23-1 to TRBJ2-7; 8 positions match TRBD1. TRBV23-1 is sorted into the ORF group, with uncertain function. This CDR3 spans 14 amino acids. V lost 5 bases and J lost 6; bases outside the gene matches: 9.

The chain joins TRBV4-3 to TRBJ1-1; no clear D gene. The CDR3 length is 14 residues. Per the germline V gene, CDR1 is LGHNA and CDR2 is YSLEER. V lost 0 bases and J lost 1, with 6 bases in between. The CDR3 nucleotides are TGCGCCAGCAGCCAAGATGCAGGGAACACTGAAGCTTTCTTT. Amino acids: CASSQDAGNTEAFF.

The CDR3: CSACKYGGPSDTQYF. Here the CDR3 DNA reads TGCAGCGCTTGCAAGTACGGGGGGCCCTCAGATACGCAGTATTTT. The chain couples TRBV29-1 to TRBJ2-3, with D possibly being TRBD2 (7 bases). Germline CDR1 SQVTM, CDR2 ANQGSEA. V was cut by 7 bases and J by 4 bases, with 21 bases left in between. The CDR3 loop spans 15 amino acids.

CDR3 DNA sequence: TGCGCCAGCAGCTCCACCCCAGGGAAGGACACTGAAGCTTTCTTT. Its translation: CASSSTPGKDTEAFF. V and J are TRBV5-1 and TRBJ1-1; possibly TRBD1 for D (5 bases). CDR1 SGHRS and CDR2 YFSETQ come from the germline V gene. V was cut by 3 bases and J by 3 bases, with 15 bases left in between. The CDR3 is 15 residues long.

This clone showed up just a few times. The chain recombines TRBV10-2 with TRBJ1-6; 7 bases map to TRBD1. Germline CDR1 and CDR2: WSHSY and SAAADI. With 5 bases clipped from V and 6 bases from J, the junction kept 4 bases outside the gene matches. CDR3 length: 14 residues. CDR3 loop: CASSPGQSNSPLHF. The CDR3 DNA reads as TGCGCCAGCAGTCCGGGACAGAGTAATTCACCCCTCCACTTT.

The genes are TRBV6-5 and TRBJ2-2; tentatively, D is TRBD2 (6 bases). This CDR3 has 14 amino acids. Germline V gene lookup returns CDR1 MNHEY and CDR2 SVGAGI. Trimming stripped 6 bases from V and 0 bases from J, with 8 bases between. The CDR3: CASSGGANTGELFF. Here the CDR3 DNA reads TGTGCCAGCAGCGGGGGTGCGAACACCGGGGAGCTGTTTTTT.

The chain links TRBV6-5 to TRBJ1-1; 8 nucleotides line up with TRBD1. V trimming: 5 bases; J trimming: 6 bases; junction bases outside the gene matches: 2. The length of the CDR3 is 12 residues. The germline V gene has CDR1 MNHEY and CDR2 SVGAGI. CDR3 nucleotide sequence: TGTGCCAGCAGTAGGGGACAGGCTGAAGCTTTCTTT. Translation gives CASSRGQAEAFF.

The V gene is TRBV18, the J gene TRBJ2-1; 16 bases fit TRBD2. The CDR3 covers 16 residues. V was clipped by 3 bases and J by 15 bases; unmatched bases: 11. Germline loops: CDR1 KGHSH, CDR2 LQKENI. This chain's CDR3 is CASSPTGTSGGADRFF. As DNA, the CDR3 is TGTGCCAGCTCACCGACCGGGACTAGCGGGGGGGCTGATCGGTTCTTC.